What follows are 8 T cell receptor beta chains derived from one specimen sequenced in a study of blood T cell repertoires in COVID-19. The repertoire was sequenced with immunoSEQ multiplex PCR; TCRdb's copy has only in-frame clones and lacks some. The data hold 12,000 or so clones, with 85% to 90% observed a single time. Sequenced input: peripheral blood. The receptors were gathered from a human donor in a cohort sampled during active COVID-19.

The genes are TRBV3-1 (or the pseudogene TRBV3-2) and TRBJ2-7; perhaps TRBD1 as D (5 bases). Germline lookup yields CDR1 LGHDT and CDR2 YNNKEL (reference sequence). V was pared by 1 base and J by 6 bases, with 13 bases between. This CDR3 is built from 14 residues. The CDR3 region is CASSQAGYDAEQYF. In DNA form, the CDR3 reads TGTGCCAGCAGCCAAGCAGGGTATGATGCCGAGCAGTACTTC.

By frequency in the sample, this clone is medium-sized. J is TRBJ2-5 and V is TRBV9, with D perhaps TRBD2 (6 bases). The germline V gene has CDR1 SGDLS and CDR2 YYNGEE. The length of the CDR3 is 15 residues. Trimming cost V 5 bases and J 1 base, with 15 bases left between them. CDR3 residues: CASSAGGNPQETQYF. CDR3 sequence (DNA): TGTGCCAGCAGTGCTGGGGGGAATCCCCAAGAGACCCAGTACTTC.

The chain links TRBV6-1 to TRBJ2-7, with D possibly being TRBD1 (6 bases). The V and J ends lost 3 bases and 0 bases respectively, with 15 bases between them. This CDR3 region has 16 residues. Germline CDR1 MNHNS, CDR2 SASEGT. This CDR3 is CASSDQTGILSYEQYF. The CDR3 coding sequence is TGTGCCAGCAGTGATCAAACAGGGATTCTCTCCTACGAGCAGTACTTC.

In its sample, this clone was seen a few times. The CDR3 bases are TGTGCCAGCAGCAAAGAGATGGGCCCTAATGAAAAACTGTTTTTT. Its translation is CASSKEMGPNEKLFF. The chain links TRBV21-1 to TRBJ1-4; whether TRBD1, the table's D call, matches the DNA was not checked. TRBV21-1 is a pseudogene segment. The CDR3 length is 15 residues.

The V gene is TRBV5-1, the J gene TRBJ1-5; D uncertain. Germline CDR1 SGHRS, CDR2 YFSETQ. CDR3 length: 13 amino acids. The V end lost 3 bases, the J end lost 5 bases, and 9 bases lay between the germline ends. The CDR3 is CASSYSPDQPQHF. The CDR3 nucleotides are TGCGCCAGCAGCTACAGCCCGGATCAGCCCCAGCATTTT.

The chain is built from TRBV7-9 and TRBJ2-1; 8 nucleotides agree with TRBD2. CDR1 is SEHNR, CDR2 FQNEAQ, per germline (reference sequence). V shed 6 bases, J shed 7 bases, and the junction held 8 bases outside the gene matches. This CDR3 has 14 residues. The CDR3 DNA is TGTGCCAGCAGGGCGGGGGGCCGCGGGAATGAGCAGTTCTTC. This codes for CASRAGGRGNEQFF.

The chain combines TRBV3-1 (or the pseudogene TRBV3-2) with TRBJ1-4; D unclear. Per the germline V gene, CDR1 is LGHDT and CDR2 is YNNKEL (reference sequence). Trimming shortened V by 4 bases and J by 10 bases, and 19 bases separated the two germline ends. This CDR3 region has 15 residues. CDR3 region: CASSRPGEGAGKLFF. CDR3 coding DNA: TGTGCCAGCAGCCGCCCGGGAGAGGGAGCAGGAAAACTGTTTTTT.

This clone showed up just once. J is TRBJ1-1 and V is TRBV20-1; 8 bases are shared with TRBD1. The germline V gene has CDR1 DFQATT and CDR2 SNEGSKA (reference sequence). Trimming removed 3 bases from V and 4 bases from J; junction bases left unmatched: 7. The CDR3 is made up of 14 amino acids. The CDR3 nucleotides are TGCAGTGCTAGTGCAGGGGGCGGGGGCACTGAAGCTTTCTTT. This encodes CSASAGGGGTEAFF.